Presented here are 9 T cell receptor beta chains from one specimen sequenced in a study. Via MiXCR, TCRdb re-called the RT-PCR reads, giving one row per CDR3 protein. The sample shows hundreds of thousands of distinct CDR3 sequences, around 14% of them seen only once. Sequenced sample: memory CD4+ T cells from blood. These TCRs come from a female donor in good health, serving as a healthy control.

The table lists this clonotype with a few counts. The gene calls are TRBV27 and TRBJ2-6; no firm D call. This CDR3 has 17 residues. Between the trimmed V and J ends, which lost 3 bases and 0 bases, there was a span of 12 bases. Germline V CDR1 and CDR2: MNHEY, SMNVEV (reference sequence). The CDR3 nucleotides read TGTGCCAGCAGTTTTTGGCTGGGTATCTCTGGGGCCAACGTCCTGACTTTC. It is translated as CASSFWLGISGANVLTF.

This clonotype was seen more than once but under ten times. This sequence joins TRBV7-9 and TRBJ1-1, with D perhaps TRBD1 (5 bases). Germline-derived CDR1 and CDR2 are SEHNR and FQNEAQ (reference sequence). The germline V and J ends were trimmed by 2 bases and 3 bases, with 16 bases remaining between them. This CDR3 has 16 residues. The CDR3 nucleotides read TGTGCCAGCAGCTTACCGGGACCTACTAGGGACACTGAAGCTTTCTTT. This codes for CASSLPGPTRDTEAFF.

In its sample, this clonotype was seen a few times. The V and J genes are TRBV3-1 and TRBJ1-6; no reliable D call. Looked up from germline, CDR1 is LGHDT and CDR2 is YNNKEL (reference sequence). V was trimmed by 1 base and J by 7 bases, leaving 8 bases between them. The CDR3 is 14 residues long. CDR3 in amino acids: CASSQVHSNSPLHF. CDR3 DNA: TGTGCCAGCAGCCAAGTCCACAGCAATTCACCCCTCCACTTT. Full variable domain (rest looked up from reference TRBV3-1 and TRBJ1-6): DTAVSQTPKYLVTQMGNDKSIKCEQNLGHDTMYWYKQDSKKFLKIMFSYNNKELIINETVPNRFSPKSPDKAHLNLHINSLELGDSAVYFCASSQVHSNSPLHFGNGTRLTVT.

This chain links TRBV2 with TRBJ2-2; TRBD2 matches 8 bases. The germline V gene encodes CDR1 SNHLY and CDR2 FYNNEI. This CDR3 spans 14 amino acids. Trimming took 7 bases from V and 4 from J; bases not matched to a gene: 5. The CDR3 loop reads CASKGLEGTGELFF. CDR3 nucleotide sequence: TGTGCCAGCAAGGGACTAGAGGGCACCGGGGAGCTGTTTTTT.

V usage is TRBV7-9 and J usage is TRBJ2-2; 9 bases are shared with TRBD2. The CDR3 covers 20 residues. Trimming removed 5 bases from V and 0 bases from J; junction bases left unmatched: 16. CDR1 SEHNR and CDR2 FQNEAQ come from the germline V gene (reference sequence). CDR3 bases: TGTGCCAGCAGCGCCAAACCTAGCGGGGACTCACACGCGAACACCGGGGAGCTGTTTTTT. Residues: CASSAKPSGDSHANTGELFF.

This clonotype was detected ten times or more. The chain has TRBV20-1 and TRBJ2-1; 10 bases agree with TRBD2. V lost 5 bases and J lost 1; bases outside the gene matches: 14. Germline V gene sequence: CDR1 DFQATT, CDR2 SNEGSKA (reference sequence). The CDR3 extends over 18 amino acids. CDR3 protein: CSALEGAGGPGSYNEQFF. The CDR3 DNA follows: TGCAGTGCTTTGGAGGGAGCGGGAGGGCCCGGATCCTACAATGAGCAGTTCTTC.

This clonotype occurred a few times. The V and J genes are TRBV28 and TRBJ2-5; no clear D gene. Deletions cut 4 bases from V and 4 bases from J, with 7 bases between. CDR3 size: 12 residues. The germline V gene has CDR1 MDHEN and CDR2 SYDVKM. The CDR3 sequence: CASSSKRETQYF. CDR3 coding DNA: TGTGCCAGCAGTTCGAAAAGAGAGACCCAGTACTTC. The variable domain in full, with the rest retrieved from reference TRBV28 and TRBJ2-5, is DVKVTQSSRYLVKRTGEKVFLECVQDMDHENMFWYRQDPGLGLRLIYFSYDVKMKEKGDIPEGYSVSREKKERFSLILESASTNQTSMYLCASSSKRETQYFGPGTRLLVL.

This clonotype was recorded a few times. This chain connects TRBV28 to TRBJ1-2, with D perhaps matching TRBD1 (6 bases). From germline, CDR1 is MDHEN and CDR2 SYDVKM. CDR3 size: 15 residues. V was pared by 7 bases and J by 5 bases, with 20 bases between. CDR3: CASTQTGRFYYGYTF. The DNA of the CDR3 is TGTGCCAGCACCCAAACAGGGCGGTTTTATTATGGCTACACCTTC.

This clonotype has more than one count but fewer than ten. The chain uses TRBV5-1 and TRBJ2-7; tentatively, D is TRBD1 (6 bases). The V gene lost 5 bases and the J gene lost 4 bases, with 13 bases spanning the gap. This CDR3 has 13 amino acids. Germline lookup yields CDR1 SGHRS and CDR2 YFSETQ. In nucleotides, the CDR3 is TGCGCCAGCAGAAGGGACACACCATACGAGCAGTACTTC. Its protein product is CASRRDTPYEQYF.